A selection of T cell receptor beta chains follows, all from one sample in a study of cytomegalovirus exposure and HLA in healthy donors. Produced via immunoSEQ multiplex PCR; TCRdb's table is partial and in-frame only. The repertoire holds 150,000 to 200,000 clones, with approximately 80% as singletons. What was sequenced was PBMCs. The receptors stem from a woman between 18 and 29 years old in good health and CMV-seronegative. CDR3s include the opening cysteine and the closing phenylalanine or tryptophan. Fields, in order: clone size, V gene, J gene, D gene, CDR3 protein, CDR3 DNA. A D gene is named only where the DNA matches it firmly. Not all rows give a size; the values are once, few, many and, for expanded clones, a class.

abundance: NA; v_gene: TRBV2; j_gene: TRBJ2-3; d_gene: NA; CDR3aa: CASTSRGTDTQYF; CDR3nt: TGTGCCAGCACTTCCAGGGGCACAGATACGCAGTATTTT
abundance: NA; v_gene: TRBV5-6; j_gene: TRBJ1-1; d_gene: NA; CDR3aa: CASSLGQMNTEAFF; CDR3nt: TGTGCCAGCAGCTTGGGACAGATGAACACTGAAGCTTTCTTT
abundance: NA; v_gene: TRBV9; j_gene: TRBJ2-1; d_gene: NA; CDR3aa: CASSGEGSSYNEQFF; CDR3nt: TGTGCCAGCAGCGGTGAGGGCAGCTCCTACAATGAGCAGTTCTTC
abundance: NA; v_gene: TRBV10-2; j_gene: TRBJ2-2; d_gene: TRBD1; CDR3aa: CASRSGQGEAGELFF; CDR3nt: TGCGCCAGCAGATCGGGACAGGGCGAGGCCGGGGAGCTGTTTTTT
abundance: few; v_gene: TRBV4-1; j_gene: TRBJ1-4; d_gene: NA; CDR3aa: CASSQRGRGGTTNEKLFF; CDR3nt: TGCGCCAGCAGCCAAAGGGGCCGGGGAGGGACAACTAATGAAAAACTGTTTTTT
abundance: NA; v_gene: TRBV19; j_gene: TRBJ1-5; d_gene: NA; CDR3aa: CASSGYRESNQPQHF; CDR3nt: TGTGCCAGTAGTGGCTACCGGGAAAGCAATCAGCCCCAGCATTTT
abundance: NA; v_gene: TRBV7-6; j_gene: TRBJ2-5; d_gene: NA; CDR3aa: CASSLDGAEETQYF; CDR3nt: TGTGCCAGCAGCTTAGATGGGGCGGAAGAGACCCAGTACTTC
abundance: NA; v_gene: TRBV7-8; j_gene: TRBJ1-2; d_gene: NA; CDR3aa: CASSPRSGTQYGYTF; CDR3nt: TGTGCCAGCAGCCCTAGATCCGGGACACAGTATGGCTACACCTTC
abundance: NA; v_gene: TRBV28; j_gene: TRBJ2-5; d_gene: TRBD2; CDR3aa: CASSNLAGRRETQYF; CDR3nt: TGTGCCAGCAGTAACCTAGCGGGCCGGCGGGAGACCCAGTACTTC
abundance: once; v_gene: TRBV2; j_gene: TRBJ2-3; d_gene: TRBD2; CDR3aa: CASRGLAGISTSTDTQYF; CDR3nt: TGTGCCAGCAGGGGACTAGCGGGGATATCGACTAGCACAGATACGCAGTATTTT
abundance: NA; v_gene: TRBV5-8; j_gene: TRBJ2-7; d_gene: TRBD1; CDR3aa: CASSWGQTYEQYF; CDR3nt: TGTGCCAGCAGCTGGGGACAGACATACGAGCAGTACTTC
abundance: NA; v_gene: TRBV6-5; j_gene: TRBJ1-2; d_gene: TRBD1; CDR3aa: CASSQGQAAVGYTF; CDR3nt: TGTGCCAGCAGTCAAGGACAGGCTGCCGTTGGCTACACCTTC
abundance: NA; v_gene: TRBV5-1; j_gene: TRBJ1-2; d_gene: NA; CDR3aa: CASSLEVRGNYGYTF; CDR3nt: TGCGCCAGCAGCTTGGAGGTTCGCGGGAACTATGGCTACACCTTC
abundance: NA; v_gene: TRBV5-1; j_gene: TRBJ1-3; d_gene: NA; CDR3aa: CASSLAGKGSGNTIYF; CDR3nt: TGCGCCAGCAGCTTGGCAGGGAAGGGCTCTGGAAACACCATATATTTT
abundance: few; v_gene: TRBV14; j_gene: TRBJ1-1; d_gene: NA; CDR3aa: CASSQEADVNTEAFF; CDR3nt: TGTGCCAGCAGCCAAGAGGCAGATGTGAACACTGAAGCTTTCTTT
abundance: NA; v_gene: TRBV27; j_gene: TRBJ1-2; d_gene: TRBD1; CDR3aa: CASSQSAGTGGRSGYTF; CDR3nt: TGTGCCAGCAGCCAGTCGGCCGGGACAGGGGGCCGTAGCGGCTACACCTTC
abundance: few; v_gene: TRBV6-4; j_gene: TRBJ2-1; d_gene: TRBD2; CDR3aa: CASSDLAEAYNEQFF; CDR3nt: TGTGCCAGCAGTGACCTAGCGGAGGCCTACAATGAGCAGTTCTTC
abundance: NA; v_gene: TRBV2; j_gene: TRBJ2-7; d_gene: TRBD1; CDR3aa: CASSARLPGQGRHEQYF; CDR3nt: TGTGCCAGCAGTGCCCGCCTCCCGGGACAGGGTCGGCACGAGCAGTACTTC
abundance: few; v_gene: TRBV30; j_gene: TRBJ1-1; d_gene: TRBD1; CDR3aa: CAWSQGGSTEAFF; CDR3nt: TGTGCCTGGAGTCAAGGGGGCAGTACTGAAGCTTTCTTT
abundance: NA; v_gene: TRBV21-1; j_gene: TRBJ2-1; d_gene: NA; CDR3aa: CASSKGKLRLAGPVMVHNEQFF; CDR3nt: TGTGCCAGCAGCAAAGGGAAACTGCGTCTAGCGGGTCCGGTTATGGTCCACAATGAGCAGTTCTTC
abundance: NA; v_gene: TRBV5-4; j_gene: TRBJ2-1; d_gene: TRBD2; CDR3aa: CASSLPGLKTNEQFF; CDR3nt: TGTGCCAGCAGCTTGCCGGGACTAAAGACCAATGAGCAGTTCTTC
abundance: NA; v_gene: TRBV28; j_gene: TRBJ2-4; d_gene: NA; CDR3aa: CASSLSGDGAKNIQYF; CDR3nt: TGTGCCAGCAGTTTGTCGGGGGACGGGGCCAAAAACATTCAGTACTTC
abundance: once; v_gene: TRBV18; j_gene: TRBJ1-5; d_gene: TRBD1; CDR3aa: CASSPQGAGNQPQHF; CDR3nt: TGTGCCAGCTCACCACAGGGGGCGGGCAATCAGCCCCAGCATTTT
abundance: few; v_gene: TRBV5-8; j_gene: TRBJ2-7; d_gene: TRBD2; CDR3aa: CASSLVLAANEQYF; CDR3nt: TGTGCCAGCAGCTTAGTGCTAGCGGCTAATGAGCAGTACTTC
abundance: NA; v_gene: TRBV7-9; j_gene: TRBJ2-5; d_gene: NA; CDR3aa: CASSRTEETQYF; CDR3nt: TGTGCCAGCAGCAGGACAGAAGAGACCCAGTACTTC
abundance: NA; v_gene: TRBV28; j_gene: TRBJ2-7; d_gene: NA; CDR3aa: CASCGADWVSYEQYF; CDR3nt: TGTGCCAGCTGTGGGGCAGACTGGGTCTCCTACGAGCAGTACTTC
abundance: NA; v_gene: TRBV28; j_gene: TRBJ2-3; d_gene: NA; CDR3aa: CASSTTGANTDTQYF; CDR3nt: TGTGCCAGCAGTACCACGGGAGCTAACACAGATACGCAGTATTTT
abundance: once; v_gene: TRBV5-1; j_gene: TRBJ2-7; d_gene: TRBD2; CDR3aa: CASSQGLAGGYYEQYF; CDR3nt: TGCGCCAGCAGCCAGGGACTAGCGGGAGGATACTACGAGCAGTACTTC
abundance: once; v_gene: TRBV4-1; j_gene: TRBJ2-6; d_gene: NA; CDR3aa: CASSRVTGTSSGANVLTF; CDR3nt: TGCGCCAGCAGCCGAGTGACAGGGACTAGCTCTGGGGCCAACGTCCTGACTTTC
abundance: NA; v_gene: TRBV28; j_gene: TRBJ2-3; d_gene: NA; CDR3aa: CASQPGLQFDTQYF; CDR3nt: TGTGCCAGCCAGCCCGGACTTCAGTTCGATACGCAGTATTTT
abundance: NA; v_gene: TRBV13; j_gene: TRBJ1-4; d_gene: TRBD1; CDR3aa: CASSLTYGTGKNEKLFF; CDR3nt: TGTGCCAGCAGCTTAACCTACGGGACAGGGAAAAATGAAAAACTGTTTTTT
abundance: NA; v_gene: TRBV5-1; j_gene: TRBJ2-7; d_gene: TRBD2; CDR3aa: CASSLVSLAGAYEQYF; CDR3nt: TGCGCCAGCAGCTTGGTTAGTCTAGCGGGAGCATACGAGCAGTACTTC
abundance: NA; v_gene: TRBV18; j_gene: TRBJ1-2; d_gene: NA; CDR3aa: CASSPTTLDGYTF; CDR3nt: TGTGCCAGCTCACCGACTACTCTCGATGGCTACACCTTC
abundance: NA; v_gene: TRBV2; j_gene: TRBJ2-3; d_gene: NA; CDR3aa: CAGSRQSPDTQYF; CDR3nt: TGTGCCGGCTCGAGACAGTCGCCAGATACGCAGTATTTT
abundance: NA; v_gene: TRBV11-2; j_gene: TRBJ1-4; d_gene: TRBD1; CDR3aa: CASSNRDSFAANEKLFF; CDR3nt: TGTGCCAGCAGCAACAGGGACAGCTTTGCAGCTAATGAAAAACTGTTTTTT
abundance: NA; v_gene: TRBV19; j_gene: TRBJ1-4; d_gene: TRBD1; CDR3aa: CASSIQGAPNEKLFF; CDR3nt: TGTGCCAGTAGTATCCAGGGGGCGCCGAATGAAAAACTGTTTTTT
abundance: once; v_gene: TRBV4-2; j_gene: TRBJ2-7; d_gene: TRBD2; CDR3aa: CASSQDHVGRAEGSYEQYF; CDR3nt: TGTGCCAGCAGCCAAGATCATGTCGGGAGGGCCGAAGGGAGTTACGAGCAGTACTTC
abundance: NA; v_gene: TRBV18; j_gene: TRBJ1-5; d_gene: TRBD1; CDR3aa: CASSPTSGQGGSEPQHF; CDR3nt: TGTGCCAGCTCACCAACGTCCGGACAGGGCGGTAGCGAGCCCCAGCATTTT
abundance: few; v_gene: TRBV2; j_gene: TRBJ2-7; d_gene: TRBD1; CDR3aa: CASSPGQGPYEQYF; CDR3nt: TGTGCCAGCAGTCCGGGACAGGGGCCCTACGAGCAGTACTTC
abundance: once; v_gene: TRBV27; j_gene: TRBJ1-3; d_gene: NA; CDR3aa: CASSPFADSDSGNTIYF; CDR3nt: TGTGCCAGCAGTCCGTTCGCTGACAGCGACTCTGGAAACACCATATATTTT
abundance: NA; v_gene: TRBV13; j_gene: TRBJ1-1; d_gene: TRBD1; CDR3aa: CASSLAGQGLMNTEAFF; CDR3nt: TGTGCCAGCAGCTTAGCGGGACAGGGACTTATGAACACTGAAGCTTTCTTT
abundance: NA; v_gene: TRBV5-5; j_gene: TRBJ2-7; d_gene: TRBD2; CDR3aa: CASSVAGGAGYEQYF; CDR3nt: TGTGCCAGCAGCGTCGCCGGGGGGGCGGGATACGAGCAGTACTTC
abundance: NA; v_gene: TRBV28; j_gene: TRBJ1-3; d_gene: NA; CDR3aa: CASSLVAGAQNTIYF; CDR3nt: TGTGCCAGCAGTTTAGTGGCGGGGGCACAGAACACCATATATTTT
abundance: once; v_gene: TRBV30; j_gene: TRBJ1-6; d_gene: NA; CDR3aa: CAWSGNYNSPLHF; CDR3nt: TGTGCCTGGAGCGGGAATTATAATTCACCCCTCCACTTT
abundance: NA; v_gene: TRBV7-9; j_gene: TRBJ2-3; d_gene: TRBD2; CDR3aa: CASSPGTSGFTDTQYF; CDR3nt: TGTGCCAGCAGCCCCGGGACTAGCGGGTTCACAGATACGCAGTATTTT